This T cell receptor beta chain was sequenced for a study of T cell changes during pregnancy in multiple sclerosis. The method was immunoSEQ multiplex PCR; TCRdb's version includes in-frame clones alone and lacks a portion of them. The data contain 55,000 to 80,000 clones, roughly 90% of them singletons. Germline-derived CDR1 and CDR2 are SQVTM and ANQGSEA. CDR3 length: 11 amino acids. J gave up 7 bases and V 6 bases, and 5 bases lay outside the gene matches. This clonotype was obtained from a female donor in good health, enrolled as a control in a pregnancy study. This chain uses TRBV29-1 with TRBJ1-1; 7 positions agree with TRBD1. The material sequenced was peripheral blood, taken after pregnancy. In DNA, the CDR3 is TGCAGCGTGAGACAGGGAGGTGAAGCTTTCTTT. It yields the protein CSVRQGGEAFF.